Listed below are T cell receptor beta chains from one sample, sequenced in a study of blood T cell repertoires in COVID-19. Method: immunoSEQ multiplex PCR; TCRdb's copy keeps in-frame clones and lacks some. The table shows over 250,000 clones, with 88% occurring only once. Specimen: PBMCs or T cells enriched from blood (not recorded which). These receptors came from a woman aged 50 to 60 who had recovered from COVID-19. Each CDR3 is given with its conserved first and last residue. Fields, in order: J gene, clone size, V gene, D gene, CDR3 DNA, CDR3 protein. The D gene is left open where the match is weak. The listing skips clone size in some rows; elsewhere it reads once, few, many or a size class.

J: TRBJ2-3; size: NA; V: TRBV3-1/TRBV3-2; D: TRBD2; DNA: TGTGCCAGCAGCCAAGACACTAGCGGCACAGATACGCAGTATTTT; CDR3: CASSQDTSGTDTQYF
J: TRBJ1-2; size: NA; V: TRBV24-1; D: TRBD1; DNA: TGTGCCACCAGTGAAGGACAGGGTGGCTACACCTTC; CDR3: CATSEGQGGYTF
J: TRBJ1-1; size: NA; V: TRBV18; D: NA; DNA: TGTGCCAGCTCACCAAGGGAGGTGGGTGGGACTGAAGCTTTCTTT; CDR3: CASSPREVGGTEAFF
J: TRBJ2-7; size: NA; V: TRBV6-2/TRBV6-3; D: TRBD2; DNA: TGTGCCAGCAGTTACCGCGGGAGGGTCAACTACGAGCAGTACTTC; CDR3: CASSYRGRVNYEQYF
J: TRBJ1-6; size: NA; V: TRBV27; D: NA; DNA: TGTGCCAGCACCCCGGGGTTGAGGGATATAAGGAATTCACCCCTCCACTTT; CDR3: CASTPGLRDIRNSPLHF
J: TRBJ2-6; size: NA; V: TRBV30; D: TRBD1; DNA: TGTGCCTGGAGTACGGGGACAGGGGCGGCCAACGTCCTGACTTTC; CDR3: CAWSTGTGAANVLTF
J: TRBJ2-3; size: NA; V: TRBV18; D: NA; DNA: TGTGCCAGCTCACGAGGGGGGGTTGGCACAGATACGCAGTATTTT; CDR3: CASSRGGVGTDTQYF
J: TRBJ1-1; size: NA; V: TRBV7-8; D: NA; DNA: TGTGCCAGCAGCCGGAAGAGGGGGACTGAAGCTTTCTTT; CDR3: CASSRKRGTEAFF
J: TRBJ2-1; size: NA; V: TRBV7-3; D: TRBD1; DNA: TGTGCCAGCAGCTCTGCCGACAGGGGCCTTTACAATGAGCAGTTCTTC; CDR3: CASSSADRGLYNEQFF
J: TRBJ1-4; size: NA; V: TRBV15; D: NA; DNA: TGTGCCACTCTGAACTTCGGGGGTATCAATGAAAAACTGTTTTTT; CDR3: CATLNFGGINEKLFF
J: TRBJ1-4; size: NA; V: TRBV5-1; D: NA; DNA: TGCGCCAGCAGCCCCCCCGACGGAGGTAATGAAAAACTGTTTTTT; CDR3: CASSPPDGGNEKLFF
J: TRBJ2-2; size: NA; V: TRBV28; D: TRBD2; DNA: TGTGCCAGCAGTCCACTAGCGGGAGGGCTAAATACCGGGGAGCTGTTTTTT; CDR3: CASSPLAGGLNTGELFF
J: TRBJ1-1; size: NA; V: TRBV27; D: TRBD1; DNA: TGTGCCAGCAGTAAACAGGGGGCCCCTGAAGCTTTCTTT; CDR3: CASSKQGAPEAFF
J: TRBJ2-2; size: NA; V: TRBV19; D: TRBD2; DNA: TGTGCCAGTAGGACTAGCGGGAGTGCGAACACCGGGGAGCTGTTTTTT; CDR3: CASRTSGSANTGELFF
J: TRBJ2-1; size: NA; V: TRBV19; D: NA; DNA: TGTGCCAGTAGTACGACAGCCCTGAGCTCCTACAATGAGCAGTTCTTC; CDR3: CASSTTALSSYNEQFF
J: TRBJ2-2; size: NA; V: TRBV2; D: TRBD2; DNA: TGTGCCAGCGGGGGACTAGAGGGCGGGGAGCTGTTTTTT; CDR3: CASGGLEGGELFF
J: TRBJ2-1; size: once; V: TRBV28; D: TRBD2; DNA: TGTGCCAGCAGTCCGAGCGGGAGCTCCTACAATGAGCAGTTCTTC; CDR3: CASSPSGSSYNEQFF
J: TRBJ2-4; size: NA; V: TRBV30; D: NA; DNA: TGTGCCTGGAGTACTACCGCTTTAGCCAAAAACATTCAGTACTTC; CDR3: CAWSTTALAKNIQYF
J: TRBJ1-1; size: NA; V: TRBV29-1; D: NA; DNA: TGCAGCGCTCGGGGGGAACCTAACACTGAAGCTTTCTTT; CDR3: CSARGEPNTEAFF
J: TRBJ1-1; size: once; V: TRBV28; D: NA; DNA: TGTGCCAGCAGTTACTGGACAGCTAACACTGAAGCTTTCTTT; CDR3: CASSYWTANTEAFF
J: TRBJ2-3; size: NA; V: TRBV4-2; D: TRBD2; DNA: TGTGCCAGCAGCCTGACTAGCGGGAGGACTAGCACAGATACGCAGTATTTT; CDR3: CASSLTSGRTSTDTQYF
J: TRBJ2-7; size: NA; V: TRBV7-9; D: TRBD2; DNA: TGTGCCAGCAGCTTAACTCCGGGACTAGCGGGAAAGTACGAGCAGTACTTC; CDR3: CASSLTPGLAGKYEQYF
J: TRBJ1-5; size: NA; V: TRBV18; D: TRBD1; DNA: TGTGCCAGCTCACGACAGGGGCAACCCAATCAGCCCCAGCATTTT; CDR3: CASSRQGQPNQPQHF
J: TRBJ1-2; size: NA; V: TRBV28; D: NA; DNA: TGTGCCAGCAGTCAAATAGGGGACTCTAACTATGGCTACACCTTC; CDR3: CASSQIGDSNYGYTF
J: TRBJ1-2; size: NA; V: TRBV30; D: TRBD1; DNA: TGTGCCTGGAGCACCGGGACAGGCCTTTATGGCTACACCTTC; CDR3: CAWSTGTGLYGYTF
J: TRBJ2-2; size: once; V: TRBV7-9; D: NA; DNA: TGTGCCAGCACCAGGTGGTTAGCGGAATTCACCGGGGAGCTGTTTTTT; CDR3: CASTRWLAEFTGELFF
J: TRBJ1-1; size: NA; V: TRBV7-3; D: NA; DNA: TGTGCCAGCAGCTTAATGGGCGGGACTGAAGCTTTCTTT; CDR3: CASSLMGGTEAFF
J: TRBJ1-2; size: NA; V: TRBV14; D: TRBD1; DNA: TGTGCCAGCAGCCGGACAGGGGCCGCAATCTATGGCTACACCTTC; CDR3: CASSRTGAAIYGYTF
J: TRBJ1-2; size: NA; V: TRBV11-2; D: TRBD1; DNA: TGTGCCAGCGGACAACAACAGGGGGACTATGGCTACACCTTC; CDR3: CASGQQQGDYGYTF
J: TRBJ2-5; size: NA; V: TRBV5-4; D: TRBD1; DNA: TGTGCCAGCAGCCCCCGGGACAGGGGAAAGGAGACCCAGTACTTC; CDR3: CASSPRDRGKETQYF
J: TRBJ1-1; size: NA; V: TRBV28; D: NA; DNA: TGTGCCAGCAGGAGGACAGAAATGAACACTGAAGCTTTCTTT; CDR3: CASRRTEMNTEAFF
J: TRBJ1-5; size: NA; V: TRBV4-3; D: NA; DNA: TGCGCCAGCAGCCAAGAAGACGGGTCGCCCCAGCATTTT; CDR3: CASSQEDGSPQHF
J: TRBJ1-1; size: NA; V: TRBV10-2; D: TRBD1; DNA: TGCGCCAGCAGTGAGTCCCCCCGCGTGACAGGGGCCCGGGGCACTGAAGCTTTCTTT; CDR3: CASSESPRVTGARGTEAFF
J: TRBJ2-7; size: NA; V: TRBV14; D: NA; DNA: TGTGCCAGCAGCCACCTCACAACAGGGACGGTCTACGAGCAGTACTTC; CDR3: CASSHLTTGTVYEQYF
J: TRBJ2-6; size: NA; V: TRBV4-1; D: NA; DNA: TGCGCCAGCAGCCAAGCGGGCTCTGGGGCCAACGTCCTGACTTTC; CDR3: CASSQAGSGANVLTF
J: TRBJ2-7; size: NA; V: TRBV28; D: TRBD1; DNA: TGTGCCAGCAGATCCGGGACAGCGTACTCCTACGAGCAGTACTTC; CDR3: CASRSGTAYSYEQYF
J: TRBJ1-4; size: NA; V: TRBV10-3; D: TRBD1; DNA: TGTGCCATCAGTGAGCCCGGGACAGCAAATAATGAAAAACTGTTTTTT; CDR3: CAISEPGTANNEKLFF
J: TRBJ2-2; size: NA; V: TRBV5-1; D: NA; DNA: TGCGCCAGCAGCTTGGTACTAAACACCGGGGAGCTGTTTTTT; CDR3: CASSLVLNTGELFF
J: TRBJ2-5; size: NA; V: TRBV19; D: NA; DNA: TGTGCCAGTAGTACCCAAGGACAGCCCGGAGAGACCCAGTACTTC; CDR3: CASSTQGQPGETQYF
J: TRBJ1-2; size: NA; V: TRBV19; D: NA; DNA: TGTGCCAGTAGTTTACAGGGTTCCTTTAACTATGGCTACACCTTC; CDR3: CASSLQGSFNYGYTF
J: TRBJ2-3; size: once; V: TRBV28; D: NA; DNA: TGTGCCAGCGGCCCGCCGGGAGATACGCAGTATTTT; CDR3: CASGPPGDTQYF
J: TRBJ2-3; size: NA; V: TRBV4-3; D: NA; DNA: TGCGCCAGCAGCCAAGCACCAGGGGATACGCAGTATTTT; CDR3: CASSQAPGDTQYF